In this sample, the clone carrying this T cell receptor beta chain turned up a few times. Its antigen is not known. The CDR3 sequence is 17 residues long. V shed 2 bases, J shed 8 bases, and the junction held 11 bases outside the gene matches. Looked up from germline, CDR1 is MDHEN and CDR2 is SYDVKM. Each CDR3 protein is one row after TCRdb ran MiXCR on the 5' RACE reads. Here the sample spans 26,000 or so distinct CDR3 sequences, over 7% being singletons. This entry comes from a study of CD8 T cells in ankylosing spondylitis. Whole-study results and caveats: There was a TCR beta motif, made of roughly eight highly homologous variants, that appeared characteristic of ankylosing spondylitis blood. Prior literature has documented some motif variants in synovial fluid and blood from reactive arthritis. In ankylosing spondylitis patients, matched synovial fluid reportedly showed significant enrichment of disease-linked clones.

The receptor's source is a male donor with ankylosing spondylitis or in good health (not recorded which). Sequenced material: blood. The chain employs TRBV28 and TRBJ2-1; TRBD2 aligns across 11 bases. CDR3 nucleotides: TGTGCCAGCAGTTTAGGTTGGCAGAGACTAGCGGGGCATGAGCAGTTCTTC. Translation gives CASSLGWQRLAGHEQFF.